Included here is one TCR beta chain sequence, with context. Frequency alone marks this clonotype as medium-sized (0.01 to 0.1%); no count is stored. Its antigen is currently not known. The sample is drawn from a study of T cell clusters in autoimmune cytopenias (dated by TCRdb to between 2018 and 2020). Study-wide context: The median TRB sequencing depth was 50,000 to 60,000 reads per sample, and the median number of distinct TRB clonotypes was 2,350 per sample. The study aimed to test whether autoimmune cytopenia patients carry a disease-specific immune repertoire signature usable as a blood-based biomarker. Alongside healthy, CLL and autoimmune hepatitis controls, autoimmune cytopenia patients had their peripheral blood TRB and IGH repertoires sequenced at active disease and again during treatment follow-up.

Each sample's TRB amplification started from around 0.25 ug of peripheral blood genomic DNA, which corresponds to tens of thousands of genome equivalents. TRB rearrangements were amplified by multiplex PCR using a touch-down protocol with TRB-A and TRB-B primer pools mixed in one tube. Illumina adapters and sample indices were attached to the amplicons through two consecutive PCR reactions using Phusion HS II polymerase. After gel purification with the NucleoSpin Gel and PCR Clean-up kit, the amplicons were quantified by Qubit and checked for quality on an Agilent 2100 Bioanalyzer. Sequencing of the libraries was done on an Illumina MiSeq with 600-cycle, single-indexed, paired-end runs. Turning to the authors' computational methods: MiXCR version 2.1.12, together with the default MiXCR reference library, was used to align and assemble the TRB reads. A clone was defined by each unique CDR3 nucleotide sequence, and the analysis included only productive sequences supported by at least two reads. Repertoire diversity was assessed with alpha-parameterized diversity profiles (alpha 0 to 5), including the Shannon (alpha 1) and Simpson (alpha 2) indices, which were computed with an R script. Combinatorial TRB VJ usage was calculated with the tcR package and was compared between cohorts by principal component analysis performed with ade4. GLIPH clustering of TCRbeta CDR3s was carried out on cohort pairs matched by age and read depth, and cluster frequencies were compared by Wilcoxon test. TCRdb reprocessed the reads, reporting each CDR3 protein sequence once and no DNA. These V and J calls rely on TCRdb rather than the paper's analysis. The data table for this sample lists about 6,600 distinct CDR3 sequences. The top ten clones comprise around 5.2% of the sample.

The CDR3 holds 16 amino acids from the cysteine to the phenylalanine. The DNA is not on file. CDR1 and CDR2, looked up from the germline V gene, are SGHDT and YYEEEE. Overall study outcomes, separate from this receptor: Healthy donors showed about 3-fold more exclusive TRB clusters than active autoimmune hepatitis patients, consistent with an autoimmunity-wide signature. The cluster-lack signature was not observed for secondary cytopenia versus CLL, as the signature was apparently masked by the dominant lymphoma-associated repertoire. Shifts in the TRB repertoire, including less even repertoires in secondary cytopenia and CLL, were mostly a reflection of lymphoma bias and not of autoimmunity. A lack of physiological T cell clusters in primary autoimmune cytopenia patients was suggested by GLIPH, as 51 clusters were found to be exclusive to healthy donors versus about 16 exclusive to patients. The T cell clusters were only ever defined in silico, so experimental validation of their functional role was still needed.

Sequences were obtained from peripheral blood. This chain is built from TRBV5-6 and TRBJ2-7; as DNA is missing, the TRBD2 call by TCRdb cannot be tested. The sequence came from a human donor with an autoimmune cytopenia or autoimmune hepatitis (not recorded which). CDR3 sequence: CASSLTGRPPGYEQYF.